A single sample gave rise to the 10 T cell receptor beta chains below, sequenced in a study of patients and donors after allogeneic stem cell transplantation. TCRdb redid the calling of the RT-PCR reads with MiXCR, one entry per CDR3 protein. The sample holds 190,000 or so distinct CDR3 sequences; approximately 41% are singletons and the top ten take 30% to 35%. Sequencing used blood, either unsorted or a sorted T cell fraction (not recorded which). The receptors stem from a human donor who was either an allogeneic HSCT recipient or a stem cell or donor lymphocyte infusion donor (not recorded which). It is not recorded whose cells these are; they may come from a transplant donor.

This clonotype showed up just a few times. V and J are TRBV12-3 or TRBV12-4 and TRBJ1-1; no clear D gene. This CDR3 has 16 residues. V lost 7 bases and J lost 4, with 22 bases in between. CDR3 residues: CASTRRRDPGATEAFF. The CDR3 DNA reads TGTGCCAGCACCAGAAGGAGGGATCCCGGAGCCACTGAAGCTTTCTTT.

The chain recombines TRBV6-2 or TRBV6-3 with TRBJ2-5; D gene ambiguous. The ends were cut back, 6 bases at V and 5 bases at J, with 13 bases in the middle. Germline assignment: CDR1 MNHEY and CDR2 SVGEGT. This CDR3 contains 13 residues. DNA for the CDR3: TGTGCCAGCAGCCTCAATCTGGGGGAGACCCAGTACTTC. Translation gives CASSLNLGETQYF.

The chain joins TRBV15 to TRBJ2-3, with D unresolved. Deletions cut 8 bases from V and 2 bases from J, with 17 bases between. CDR1 LNHNV and CDR2 YYDKDF come from the germline V gene (reference sequence). The CDR3 sequence is 15 residues long. The CDR3 region has the DNA TGTGCCACCGCCCAACCATCCACTACCACAGATACGCAGTATTTT. It codes for CATAQPSTTTDTQYF.

This clonotype has more than one count but fewer than ten. V gene TRBV20-1 combines with J gene TRBJ1-5; no clear D. The germline CDR1 and CDR2 sequences are DFQATT and SNEGSKA (reference sequence). The CDR3 runs to 15 residues. The germline V and J ends were trimmed by 1 base and 1 base, with 11 bases remaining between them. The CDR3 spells CSARASRSSNQPQHF. CDR3 sequence (DNA): TGCAGTGCTAGAGCGTCCAGGAGCAGCAATCAGCCCCAGCATTTT.

V is TRBV5-1 and J is TRBJ2-1, with TRBD1 matching 7 bases. The CDR3 is made up of 14 amino acids. The V gene's germline CDR1 is SGHRS and CDR2 YFSETQ. The V segment lost 9 bases and the J segment 0 bases; nucleotides outside the gene matches: 6. Here the CDR3 reads CATQGDFSYNEQFF. CDR3 bases: TGCGCCACCCAGGGGGATTTCTCCTACAATGAGCAGTTCTTC.

The CDR3 region is CSVGTSGSYNEQFF. CDR3 DNA: TGCAGCGTGGGAACTAGCGGGAGTTACAATGAGCAGTTCTTC. V gene TRBV29-1 combines with J gene TRBJ2-1; 11 nucleotides line up with TRBD2. Germline lookup yields CDR1 SQVTM and CDR2 ANQGSEA. V lost 6 bases, J lost 4 bases, and 5 bases stayed unmatched. This CDR3 is 14 amino acids long.

This clonotype was detected only a few times. This sequence joins TRBV27 and TRBJ1-6; 10 bases agree with TRBD1. Looked up from germline, CDR1 is MNHEY and CDR2 is SMNVEV (reference sequence). V trimming: 4 bases; J trimming: 9 bases; junction bases outside the gene matches: 9. The CDR3 length is 16 residues. Written as DNA, the CDR3 is TGTGCCAGCAGTTCGGACCGGGACAGGGGCGGTTCACCCCTCCACTTT. This gives the protein CASSSDRDRGGSPLHF.

The chain combines TRBV4-3 with TRBJ2-1; D gene uncertain. From germline, CDR1 is LGHNA and CDR2 YSLEER. V dropped 4 bases and J dropped 0 bases, with 10 bases sitting between them. The CDR3 is 15 amino acids. CDR3: CASSLSDSSYNEQFF. CDR3 DNA sequence: TGCGCCAGCAGCCTCAGCGATAGCTCCTACAATGAGCAGTTCTTC.

This clonotype was seen a handful of times. The genes are TRBV7-6 and TRBJ1-5; 10 bases align to TRBD1. Germline loops: CDR1 SGHVS, CDR2 FNYEAQ. This CDR3 is built from 16 residues. Trimming took 3 bases from V and 0 from J; bases not matched to a gene: 2. CDR3 bases: TGTGCCAGCAGCTTCGGGACAGGGGATAGCAATCAGCCCCAGCATTTT. It encodes CASSFGTGDSNQPQHF. Using reference TRBV7-6 and TRBJ1-5 for the parts outside the CDR3, the full variable domain is GAGVSQSPRYKVTKRGQDVALRCDPISGHVSLYWYRQALGQGPEFLTYFNYEAQQDKSGLPNDRFSAERPEGSISTLTIQRTEQRDSAMYRCASSFGTGDSNQPQHFGDGTRLSIL.

The chain uses TRBV13 and TRBJ1-2; D is unclear. CDR1 is PRHDT and CDR2 is FYEKMQ in the germline V gene (reference sequence). CDR3 length: 14 residues. V lost 1 base to trimming and J lost 8 bases, with 14 bases between them. CDR3 residues: CASSLEGSAGGYTF. The CDR3 DNA reads TGTGCCAGCAGCTTAGAAGGCAGTGCTGGCGGCTACACCTTC.